The clone carrying this T cell receptor beta chain was seen only a few times. No antigen is known for it. The data originate from a study of beta chain features in type 1 diabetes. Study conclusions and caveats: The question of HLA type influencing TCRB rearrangement was one that remained unresolved here.

Expressed TCRB transcripts were sequenced because the isolated RNA had all been reverse transcribed beforehand. Sequencing was performed with immunoSEQ multiplex PCR; in TCRdb, only in-frame clones are kept and a portion is missing. The table includes more than 350,000 clones, over 10% detected once. Trimming shortened V by 5 bases and J by 1 base, and 11 bases separated the two germline ends. The V gene's germline CDR1 is SEHNR and CDR2 FQNEAQ (reference sequence). CDR3 size: 14 residues. This TCR derives from a woman between 18 and 29 years old in good health. The V and J genes are TRBV7-9 and TRBJ1-1, with D possibly TRBD1 on 6 matching bases. The specimen was naive CD4+ T cells from blood. The CDR3 DNA reads TGTGCCAGCAGCCCGAACAGGGCGAACACTGAAGCTTTCTTT. Amino acid sequence: CASSPNRANTEAFF.